One sample yielded the 10 T cell receptor beta chains listed below, sequenced in a study of blood T cell repertoires in COVID-19. The data were produced by immunoSEQ multiplex PCR, yet TCRdb's version contains in-frame clones alone and is incomplete. The data show roughly 90,000 clones, with over 80% seen just once and 2% to 2.5% held by the top ten. Sequencing was done on a sample of peripheral blood. All receptors come from a woman aged 70-85 years with acute or convalescent COVID-19.

The chain carries TRBV4-1 and TRBJ2-7; 8 bases match TRBD2. The CDR3 extends over 14 amino acids. The trim removed 1 base at V and 6 bases at J, leaving 5 bases unmatched. Germline loops: CDR1 MGHRA, CDR2 YSYEKL. The CDR3, as DNA: TGCGCCAGCAGCCAAGGTCTTCTAGCGGGCGAGCAGTACTTC. It specifies CASSQGLLAGEQYF.

The chain carries TRBV21-1 and TRBJ1-4; the table's D call of TRBD1 was not tested on the DNA. TRBV21-1 is classified as a pseudogene. CDR3 length equals 18 residues. The chain's CDR3 is CASSKVPDRGTTNEKLFF. In DNA, the CDR3 is TGTGCCAGCAGCAAAGTACCGGACAGGGGCACAACTAATGAAAAACTGTTTTTT.

The rearrangement uses TRBV18 and TRBJ1-2, with D perhaps TRBD1 (5 bases). In germline, CDR1 is KGHSH, CDR2 LQKENI. The CDR3 runs to 12 residues. The ends were cut back, 4 bases at V and 8 bases at J, with 11 bases in the middle. The CDR3 spells CASSQQAAGYTF. In DNA form, the CDR3 reads TGTGCCAGCTCACAACAGGCCGCGGGCTACACCTTC.

This clone was recorded once. V and J are TRBV5-1 and TRBJ1-1, with a weak D call TRBD1 (6 bases). CDR3 size: 15 residues. V lost 2 bases and J 1 base, leaving 12 bases between the germline ends. In germline, CDR1 is SGHRS, CDR2 YFSETQ. CDR3 amino acids: CASSLQGLGNTEAFF. The CDR3 bases are TGCGCCAGCAGCTTACAGGGTTTGGGGAACACTGAAGCTTTCTTT.

J is TRBJ2-3 and V is TRBV5-1; 9 bases fit TRBD2. V gave up 5 bases and J gave up 1 base; unmatched junction bases: 5. The CDR3 is 15 residues long. Germline CDR1 is SGHRS and CDR2 is YFSETQ. The CDR3 DNA reads TGCGCCAGCAGGAAGATAGCGGGGGGCACAGATACGCAGTATTTT. Its protein is CASRKIAGGTDTQYF.

V and J are TRBV19 and TRBJ2-2; possible D gene TRBD1, 5 bases. The length of the CDR3 is 15 residues. Germline V gene lookup returns CDR1 LNHDA and CDR2 SQIVND (reference sequence). The V gene lost 3 bases and the J gene lost 1 base, with 9 bases spanning the gap. DNA for the CDR3: TGTGCCAGTAGTATTGTCAGGGTGAACACCGGGGAGCTGTTTTTT. Translated, it gives CASSIVRVNTGELFF. The full variable domain, in which reference TRBV19 and TRBJ2-2 provide the parts outside the CDR3, is DGGITQSPKYLFRKEGQNVTLSCEQNLNHDAMYWYRQDPGQGLRLIYYSQIVNDFQKGDIAEGYSVSREKKESFPLTVTSAQKNPTAFYLCASSIVRVNTGELFFGEGSRLTVL.

V and J are TRBV5-1 and TRBJ2-2; TRBD1 aligns across 9 bases. The junction had 6 bases not matched to a gene; V was cut back by 4 bases and J by 5 bases. CDR1 and CDR2 (germline): SGHRS, YFSETQ. The CDR3 loop spans 15 amino acids. The CDR3 protein is CASSPQGAGTGELFF. As DNA, the CDR3 is TGCGCCAGCAGCCCACAGGGGGCTGGTACCGGGGAGCTGTTTTTT.

The chain carries TRBV4-2 and TRBJ2-1, with TRBD1 identical over 10 bases. V trimming: 0 bases; J trimming: 7 bases; junction bases outside the gene matches: 9. This CDR3 has 17 residues. Germline CDR1 reads LGHNA; CDR2 reads YNFKEQ. The CDR3 loop reads CASSQDPDRGMRNEQFF. The CDR3 region has the DNA TGTGCCAGCAGCCAAGACCCGGACAGGGGGATGAGGAATGAGCAGTTCTTC.

J is TRBJ2-2 and V is TRBV9, with TRBD1 identical over 7 bases. Trimming removed 4 bases from V and 4 bases from J; junction bases left unmatched: 4. Germline V gives CDR1 SGDLS, CDR2 YYNGEE. The CDR3 contains 14 residues. CDR3 residues: CASSRDRSTGELFF. The DNA of the CDR3 is TGTGCCAGCAGCCGGGACAGATCCACCGGGGAGCTGTTTTTT.

The chain has TRBV20-1 and TRBJ1-2; D remains ambiguous. With 2 bases removed from V and 10 bases from J, the gap between germline ends came to 11 bases. The CDR3 contains 11 residues. Germline lookup yields CDR1 DFQATT and CDR2 SNEGSKA (reference sequence). The CDR3 protein is CSARLAGNYTF. The CDR3, as DNA: TGCAGTGCTAGATTGGCGGGTAACTACACCTTC.